These 32 T cell receptor beta chains came from one sample sequenced in a study of OX40 agonist ivuxolimab in advanced cancers. Produced via immunoSEQ multiplex PCR; TCRdb's table is partial and in-frame only. The sample holds 65,000 to 80,000 clones, around 90% seen once. Here the sequenced sample was CD4+ or CD8+ T cells sorted from blood, taken in a trial of the OX40 agonist ivuxolimab. These receptors were collected from an adult with an advanced solid tumor such as melanoma, head and neck, liver or kidney cancer.

This clone was recorded at least ten times. V is TRBV5-4 and J is TRBJ2-5; 9 bases are a match to TRBD2. The CDR3 extends over 16 amino acids. Per the germline V gene, CDR1 is SGHNT and CDR2 is YYREEE (reference sequence). Trimming took 3 bases from V and 3 from J; bases not matched to a gene: 9. In DNA form, the CDR3 reads TGTGCCAGCAGCTCCAAGAGCGGGGGGATAGAAGAGACCCAGTACTTC. Residues: CASSSKSGGIEETQYF. The full variable domain, completed using reference TRBV5-4 and TRBJ2-5, is ETGVTQSPTHLIKTRGQQVTLRCSSQSGHNTVSWYQQALGQGPQFIFQYYREEENGRGNFPPRFSGLQFPNYSSELNVNALELDDSALYLCASSSKSGGIEETQYFGPGTRLLVL.

The rearrangement joins TRBV7-6 to TRBJ1-2, with 9 bases lining up with TRBD1. This CDR3 has 16 residues. Germline CDR1 and CDR2: SGHVS and FNYEAQ. J was trimmed by 3 bases and V by 5 bases; bases with no gene match: 10. The CDR3 reads CASSAGQGIRDYGYTF. The DNA for the CDR3 is TGTGCCAGCAGCGCAGGACAGGGGATTCGTGACTATGGCTACACCTTC.

V gene TRBV14 combines with J gene TRBJ1-2; 8 bases agree with TRBD1. This CDR3 contains 15 residues. J was trimmed by 4 bases and V by 1 base; bases with no gene match: 5. Germline V gene sequence: CDR1 SGHDN, CDR2 FVKESK. CDR3 in amino acids: CASSQGTGRIYGYTF. The CDR3 DNA is TGTGCCAGCAGCCAAGGGACAGGGAGGATCTATGGCTACACCTTC.

The table lists this clone with a few counts. J is TRBJ2-1 and V is TRBV7-9, with D tentatively TRBD1 (6 bases). V was clipped by 5 bases and J by 8 bases, with 19 bases between them. The CDR3 consists of 15 residues. Germline V lookup: CDR1 SEHNR, CDR2 FQNEAQ (reference sequence). In DNA form, the CDR3 reads TGTGCCAGCAGCCCCCCCGCAGGGGCTTATCATGAGCAGTTCTTC. It codes for CASSPPAGAYHEQFF.

The V call is TRBV19, the J call TRBJ1-2; 8 bases align to TRBD1. Germline-derived CDR1 and CDR2 are LNHDA and SQIVND (reference sequence). This CDR3 has 14 residues. J lost 4 bases, V lost 6 bases, and 7 bases had no gene match. CDR3 residues: CASRPTGGGYGYTF. The CDR3 DNA reads TGTGCCAGTAGACCCACAGGGGGGGGCTATGGCTACACCTTC.

This sequence joins TRBV11-2 and TRBJ2-2, with no clear D. The germline V gene encodes CDR1 SGHAT and CDR2 FQNNGV. Trimming removed 3 bases from V and 5 bases from J, with 7 bases in between. CDR3 length: 13 residues. The CDR3 bases are TGTGCCAGCAGCTTCGTCGAGACCGGGGAGCTGTTTTTT. Translation: CASSFVETGELFF.

J is TRBJ2-7 and V is TRBV27; D perhaps matches TRBD1 (6 bases). Looked up from germline, CDR1 is MNHEY and CDR2 is SMNVEV (reference sequence). The CDR3 runs to 13 residues. V gave up 5 bases and J gave up 5 bases, with 13 bases separating them. The DNA of the CDR3 is TGTGCCAGCAGTGTCGGACAGCAGCACGAGCAGTACTTC. Its protein is CASSVGQQHEQYF.

This chain uses TRBV5-5 with TRBJ1-2; 7 bases map to TRBD1. Germline V gene sequence: CDR1 SGHKS, CDR2 YYEKEE (reference sequence). J was trimmed by 5 bases and V by 4 bases; bases with no gene match: 14. The CDR3 totals 16 residues. The CDR3 DNA reads as TGTGCCAGCAGCGGAACAATGACCTCAGGGGGGTATGGCTACACCTTC. Its translation is CASSGTMTSGGYGYTF.

This chain connects TRBV7-9 to TRBJ2-1, with 8 bases aligning to TRBD1. The CDR3 loop spans 14 amino acids. Trimming at V came to 6 bases and at J to 6 bases, leaving 7 bases not matched to a gene. The V gene's germline CDR1 is SEHNR and CDR2 FQNEAQ (reference sequence). The CDR3 DNA sequence: TGTGCCAGCAGGCAAATTACAGGGGGCAATGAGCAGTTCTTC. It translates to CASRQITGGNEQFF. Variable domain in full (rest from reference TRBV7-9 and TRBJ2-1): DTGVSQNPRHKITKRGQNVTFRCDPISEHNRLYWYRQTLGQGPEFLTYFQNEAQLEKSRLLSDRFSAERPKGSFSTLEIQRTEQGDSAMYLCASRQITGGNEQFFGPGTRLTVL.

In this sample, this clone is medium-sized. The chain couples TRBV6-5 to TRBJ2-1, with D tentatively TRBD2 (5 bases). The CDR3 loop spans 13 amino acids. Trimming left V 6 bases short and J 8 bases short, with 14 bases between. The germline gives CDR1 MNHEY, CDR2 SVGAGI. The CDR3 loop is CASRPDPGYEQFF. CDR3 nucleotide sequence: TGTGCCAGCAGGCCCGACCCGGGGTATGAGCAGTTCTTC.

This chain connects TRBV13 to TRBJ2-1; 7 bases are shared with TRBD2. From germline, CDR1 is PRHDT and CDR2 FYEKMQ (reference sequence). The CDR3 has 14 residues. With V trimmed by 5 bases and J by 9 bases, 10 bases remained unmatched. The CDR3 region is CASSTRTGEGEQFF. CDR3 nucleotides: TGTGCCAGCAGCACCAGGACGGGGGAGGGTGAGCAGTTCTTC.

This rearrangement joins TRBV10-2 to TRBJ2-7; 8 positions match TRBD1. The CDR3 totals 12 residues. Germline values: CDR1 WSHSY, CDR2 SAAADI. V trimming: 10 bases; J trimming: 2 bases; junction bases outside the gene matches: 4. The CDR3 DNA follows: TGCGCCACCACGACAGGGGCCTACGAGCAGTACTTC. Translation: CATTTGAYEQYF.

The chain has TRBV2 and TRBJ2-5; D may match TRBD1 or TRBD2 (5 bases each). The CDR3 extends over 13 amino acids. Trimming took off 6 bases at V and 5 bases at J, with 13 bases between the two ends. Looked up from germline, CDR1 is SNHLY and CDR2 is FYNNEI. In nucleotides, the CDR3 is TGTGCCAGCAGAGTTGATTGGGGGGAGACCCAGTACTTC. Its translation is CASRVDWGETQYF. The full variable domain, its missing parts supplied by reference TRBV2 and TRBJ2-5, is EPEVTQTPSHQVTQMGQEVILRCVPISNHLYFYWYRQILGQKVEFLVSFYNNEISEKSEIFDDQFSVERPDGSNFTLKIRSTKLEDSAMYFCASRVDWGETQYFGPGTRLLVL.

The chain has TRBV5-4 and TRBJ1-2; D may be TRBD1 (5 bases). V gave up 6 bases and J gave up 8 bases, with 14 bases separating them. In germline, CDR1 is SGHNT, CDR2 YYREEE (reference sequence). The CDR3 extends over 12 amino acids. The CDR3 spells CASTDGTRGYTF. Written as DNA, the CDR3 is TGTGCCAGCACGGACGGGACTCGAGGCTACACCTTC.

V and J are TRBV7-9 and TRBJ2-7; D is uncertain. The CDR3 length is 12 residues. CDR1 and CDR2 (germline): SEHNR, FQNEAQ (reference sequence). Between the trimmed V and J ends, which lost 4 bases and 4 bases, there was a span of 8 bases. The CDR3 region is CASSSLPYEQYF. CDR3 DNA sequence: TGTGCCAGCAGCTCGCTTCCGTACGAGCAGTACTTC.

V usage is TRBV6-4 and J usage is TRBJ2-2, with TRBD2 matching over 11 bases. The CDR3 has 15 residues. From germline, CDR1 is MRHNA and CDR2 SNTAGT. Trimming at V came to 4 bases and at J to 4 bases, leaving 2 bases not matched to a gene. The CDR3 loop reads CASSASGGSTGELFF. CDR3 coding DNA: TGTGCCAGCAGTGCTAGCGGGGGGTCCACCGGGGAGCTGTTTTTT.

The chain's CDR3 is CASSLDRSSYNEQFF. The CDR3 DNA reads TGTGCCAGCAGCCTGGACAGGAGCTCCTACAATGAGCAGTTCTTC. The gene calls are TRBV7-6 and TRBJ2-1; 7 bases are shared with TRBD1. Trimming removed 5 bases from V and 0 bases from J; junction bases left unmatched: 4. Germline CDR1 and CDR2: SGHVS and FNYEAQ. The CDR3 consists of 15 residues.

V and J are TRBV2 and TRBJ1-2, with TRBD1 matching 7 bases. V lost 3 bases to trimming and J lost 1 base; unmatched junction nucleotides: 11. The CDR3 is made up of 17 amino acids. Germline V lookup: CDR1 SNHLY, CDR2 FYNNEI. The DNA of the CDR3 is TGTGCCAGCAGTGAGATGGGGACAGAGACCCTTAACTATGGCTACACCTTC. This translates into CASSEMGTETLNYGYTF.

The genes are TRBV7-8 and TRBJ1-5; tentative D call: TRBD1 (5 bases). Germline CDR1 and CDR2: SGHVS and FQNEAQ. The CDR3 consists of 16 residues. The V end was cut by 7 bases, the J end by 2 bases, with 18 bases between. The CDR3: CASTDFGTGGNQPQHF. The CDR3 DNA is TGTGCCAGCACAGATTTCGGGACGGGGGGCAATCAGCCCCAGCATTTT.

The chain joins TRBV7-9 to TRBJ1-6; TRBD1 agrees at 8 bases. The V gene's germline CDR1 is SEHNR and CDR2 FQNEAQ (reference sequence). V lost 5 bases and J lost 4; bases outside the gene matches: 4. The CDR3 consists of 15 residues. The CDR3 sequence is CASSPDRVYNSPLHF. CDR3 nucleotides: TGTGCCAGCAGCCCGGACAGGGTGTATAATTCACCCCTCCACTTT.

As regards this clone: The sample contains more than one DNA sequence encoding this CDR3. V is TRBV20-1 and J is TRBJ2-1, with D tentatively TRBD2 (6 bases). The CDR3 consists of 11 residues. Trimming removed 6 bases at V and 7 bases at J, with 10 bases between. Germline lookup yields CDR1 DFQATT and CDR2 SNEGSKA (reference sequence). The CDR3 DNA reads as TGCAGTGCCTCACGGGGGAATGAGCAGTTCTTC. Residues: CSASRGNEQFF.

CDR3: CASSLAGGFYGQYF. For the CDR3, the DNA is TGTGCCAGCAGCTTGGCAGGGGGGTTTTATGGGCAGTACTTC. The V call is TRBV5-4, the J call TRBJ2-7; perhaps TRBD1 as D (7 bases). The germline V gene has CDR1 SGHNT and CDR2 YYREEE (reference sequence). The length of the CDR3 is 14 residues. V was cut by 0 bases and J by 9 bases, with 16 bases left in between. Based on the CDR3 plus reference TRBV5-4 and TRBJ2-7, the full variable domain is ETGVTQSPTHLIKTRGQQVTLRCSSQSGHNTVSWYQQALGQGPQFIFQYYREEENGRGNFPPRFSGLQFPNYSSELNVNALELDDSALYLCASSLAGGFYGQYFGPGTRLTVT.

A single count supports this clone. This chain uses TRBV29-1 with TRBJ2-5, with unresolved D. The CDR3 extends over 11 amino acids. Looked up from germline, CDR1 is SQVTM and CDR2 is ANQGSEA. V lost 4 bases and J lost 3, with 6 bases in between. The chain's CDR3 is CSVGDEETQYF. CDR3 DNA: TGCAGCGTTGGGGATGAAGAGACCCAGTACTTC.

The chain carries TRBV5-5 and TRBJ2-7; 9 bases fit TRBD1. The CDR3 loop spans 11 amino acids. V was clipped by 4 bases and J by 12 bases; unmatched bases: 5. From germline, CDR1 is SGHKS and CDR2 YYEKEE (reference sequence). CDR3 DNA: TGTGCCAGCAGCCCCGGACAGGGGTCGTACTTC. Translation gives CASSPGQGSYF.

This clone is judged medium-sized. Other DNA sequences in this specimen translate into the identical CDR3. This chain uses TRBV25-1 with TRBJ2-5; D is unresolved. From germline, CDR1 is MGHDK and CDR2 SYGVNS. Trimming left V 2 bases short and J 1 base short, with 8 bases between. This CDR3 spans 14 amino acids. DNA of the CDR3: TGTGCCAGCAGTGAAAGAGGCTTCCAAGAGACCCAGTACTTC. It translates to CASSERGFQETQYF.

This sequence joins TRBV7-2 and TRBJ2-7, with TRBD2 identical over 8 bases. Germline-derived CDR1 and CDR2 are SGHTA and FQGNSA. The V and J ends lost 5 bases and 3 bases, in that order; junction bases with no gene match: 12. The CDR3 extends over 16 amino acids. This CDR3 reads CASSAILGLANYEQYF. The DNA for the CDR3 is TGTGCCAGCAGCGCAATACTCGGACTAGCAAACTACGAGCAGTACTTC.

This clone came up once. This rearrangement joins TRBV9 to TRBJ2-1, with 7 nucleotides matching TRBD1. V was clipped by 4 bases and J by 0 bases; unmatched bases: 10. CDR3 length: 17 amino acids. Germline V gene data show CDR1 as SGDLS and CDR2 as YYNGEE. CDR3 bases: TGTGCCAGCAGCTCAGGGGGTACCCTGAGCTCCTACAATGAGCAGTTCTTC. Residues: CASSSGGTLSSYNEQFF. Looking up the rest from reference TRBV9 and TRBJ2-1 gives the full variable domain: DSGVTQTPKHLITATGQRVTLRCSPRSGDLSVYWYQQSLDQGLQFLIQYYNGEERAKGNILERFSAQQFPDLHSELNLSSLELGDSALYFCASSSGGTLSSYNEQFFGPGTRLTVL.

V gene TRBV9 combines with J gene TRBJ1-2; the D is unclear. Trimming cost V 1 base and J 3 bases, with 7 bases left between them. Germline CDR1 and CDR2: SGDLS and YYNGEE. There are 13 residues in the CDR3. CDR3 bases: TGTGCCAGCAGCGTACCGGGGTACTATGGCTACACCTTC. Translated, it gives CASSVPGYYGYTF.

The rearrangement uses TRBV7-6 and TRBJ1-2, with TRBD1 identical over 10 bases. CDR1 is SGHVS, CDR2 FNYEAQ, per germline. The ends lost 4 bases at V and 0 bases at J; junction bases unmatched: 5. This CDR3 has 16 amino acids. CDR3 coding DNA: TGTGCCAGCAGCTCCCGGGACAGGGGACCTAACTATGGCTACACCTTC. Its translation is CASSSRDRGPNYGYTF.

The rearrangement joins TRBV7-2 to TRBJ2-2, with a weak D call TRBD1 (5 bases). The CDR3 length is 13 residues. Germline CDR1 is SGHTA and CDR2 is FQGNSA. Deletions cut 5 bases from V and 8 bases from J, with 12 bases between. For the CDR3, the DNA is TGTGCCAGCAGCCTGTCCGACAGTGGGGAGCTGTTTTTT. Protein product: CASSLSDSGELFF.

The rearrangement uses TRBV15 and TRBJ2-5; 12 bases agree with TRBD2. Germline loops: CDR1 LNHNV, CDR2 YYDKDF (reference sequence). The CDR3 has 15 amino acids. Germline trimming cut 4 bases from V and 5 bases from J; bases unmatched to any gene: 5. CDR3 sequence reads: CATSIRTSGIETQYF. The CDR3 DNA reads as TGTGCCACCAGCATCCGGACTAGCGGGATCGAGACCCAGTACTTC. Looking up the rest from reference TRBV15 and TRBJ2-5 gives the full variable domain: DAMVIQNPRYQVTQFGKPVTLSCSQTLNHNVMYWYQQKSSQAPKLLFHYYDKDFNNEADTPDNFQSRRPNTSFCFLDIRSPGLGDTAMYLCATSIRTSGIETQYFGPGTRLLVL.

The rearrangement links TRBV11-2 to TRBJ1-1; D gene unclear. The V end was cut by 7 bases, the J end by 0 bases, with 9 bases between. The CDR3 spans 13 residues. Looked up from germline, CDR1 is SGHAT and CDR2 is FQNNGV. As DNA, the CDR3 is TGTGCCAGCACCGCGAGCGTGAACACTGAAGCTTTCTTT. Translation gives CASTASVNTEAFF.